This T cell receptor beta chain derives from a study of human T cells and chemical hapten exposure. Study overall: Patches that contained 0.01% DPC were applied to the upper back and read at 6 days. The study, taken as a whole, reports: Once DPC sensitization occurred, TCRs above 1 in 1000 frequency showed no change.

This clonotype was detected many times. Its target is unknown. The time point here: patch test 1, 2 weeks after DPC sensitization. Treatment in this sample: therapeutic diphenylcyclopropenone sensitization with weekly scalp DPC. Total RNA was extracted from unfractionated whole blood. Trimming cost V 6 bases and J 8 bases, with 13 bases left between them. From germline, CDR1 is SQVTM and CDR2 ANQGSEA. There are 11 residues in the CDR3. Original processing notes: Samples ranged from 23,224 to 690,600 TCRs, with a median of roughly 95,000. TCRdb ran MiXCR on the RACE reads and lists one entry per CDR3 protein. TCRdb's processing, not the authors' own work, is the source of the V and J calls. The data show approximately 52,000 distinct CDR3 sequences, with about 11% seen just once and about 2% held by the top ten.

The sequencing here drew on whole blood, taken in connection with sensitization to the hapten diphenylcyclopropenone (DPC). The rearrangement uses TRBV29-1 and TRBJ1-1; possible D gene TRBD1, 5 bases. The source is a woman between 40 and 50 years old with alopecia areata. Some clones in this sample may be carry-over from other donors' samples. The CDR3 protein is CSVLSGKEAFF. The CDR3 coding sequence is TGCAGCGTACTCTCAGGGAAAGAAGCTTTCTTT.